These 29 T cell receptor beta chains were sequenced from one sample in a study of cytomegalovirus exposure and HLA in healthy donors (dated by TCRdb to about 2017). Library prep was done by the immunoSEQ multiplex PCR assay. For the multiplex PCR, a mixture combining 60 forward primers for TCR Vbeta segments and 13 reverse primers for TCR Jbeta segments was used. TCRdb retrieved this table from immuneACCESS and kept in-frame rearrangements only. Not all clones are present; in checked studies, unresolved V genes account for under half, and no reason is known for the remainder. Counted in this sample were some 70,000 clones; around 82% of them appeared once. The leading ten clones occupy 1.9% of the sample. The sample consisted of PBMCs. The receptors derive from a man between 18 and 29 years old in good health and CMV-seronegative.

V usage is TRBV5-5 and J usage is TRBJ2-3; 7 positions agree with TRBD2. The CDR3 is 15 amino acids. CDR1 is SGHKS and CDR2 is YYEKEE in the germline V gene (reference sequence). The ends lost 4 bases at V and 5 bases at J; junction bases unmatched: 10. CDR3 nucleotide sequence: TGTGCCAGCAGCCCACTAGCGAGAGGGAAAGATACGCAGTATTTT. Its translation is CASSPLARGKDTQYF.

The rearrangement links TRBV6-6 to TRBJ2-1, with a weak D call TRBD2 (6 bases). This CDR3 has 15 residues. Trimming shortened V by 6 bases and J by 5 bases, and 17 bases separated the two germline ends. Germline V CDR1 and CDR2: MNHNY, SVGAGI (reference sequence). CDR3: CASRDLAMRHNEQFF. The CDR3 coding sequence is TGTGCCAGCAGGGATCTAGCGATGAGGCACAATGAGCAGTTCTTC.

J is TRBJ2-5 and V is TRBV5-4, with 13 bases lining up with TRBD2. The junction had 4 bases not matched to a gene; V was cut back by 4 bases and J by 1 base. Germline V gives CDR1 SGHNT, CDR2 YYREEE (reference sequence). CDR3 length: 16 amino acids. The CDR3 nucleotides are TGTGCCAGCAGCAGGGGACTAGCGGGGATCCAAGAGACCCAGTACTTC. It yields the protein CASSRGLAGIQETQYF.

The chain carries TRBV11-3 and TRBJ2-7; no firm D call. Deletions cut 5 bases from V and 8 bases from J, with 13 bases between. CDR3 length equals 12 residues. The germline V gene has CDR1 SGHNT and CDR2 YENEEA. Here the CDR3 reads CASSQSGAQQYF. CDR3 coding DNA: TGTGCCAGCAGCCAATCGGGTGCTCAGCAGTACTTC.

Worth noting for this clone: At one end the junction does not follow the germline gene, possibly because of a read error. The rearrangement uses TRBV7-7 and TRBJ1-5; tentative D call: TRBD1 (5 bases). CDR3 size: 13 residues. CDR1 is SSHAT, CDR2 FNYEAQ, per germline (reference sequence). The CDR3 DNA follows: TGTGCTAGCAGCTTAGGGCCCAGGGAGCCCCAGCATTTT. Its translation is CASSLGPREPQHF.

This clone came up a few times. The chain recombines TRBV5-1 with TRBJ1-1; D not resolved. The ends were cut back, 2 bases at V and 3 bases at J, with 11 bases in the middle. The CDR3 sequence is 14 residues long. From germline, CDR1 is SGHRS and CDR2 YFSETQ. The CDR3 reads CASSLEAHDTEAFF. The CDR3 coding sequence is TGCGCCAGCAGCTTAGAGGCACACGACACTGAAGCTTTCTTT.

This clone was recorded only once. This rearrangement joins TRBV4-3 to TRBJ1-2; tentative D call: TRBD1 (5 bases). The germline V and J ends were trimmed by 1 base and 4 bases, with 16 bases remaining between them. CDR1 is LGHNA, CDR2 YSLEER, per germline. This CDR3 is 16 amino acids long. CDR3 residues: CASSQARGNWVYGYTF. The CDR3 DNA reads TGCGCCAGCAGCCAAGCCCGGGGGAATTGGGTCTATGGCTACACCTTC.

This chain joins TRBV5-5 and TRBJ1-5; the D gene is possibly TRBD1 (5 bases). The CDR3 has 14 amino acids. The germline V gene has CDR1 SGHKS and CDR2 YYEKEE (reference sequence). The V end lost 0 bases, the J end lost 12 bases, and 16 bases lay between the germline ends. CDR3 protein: CASSLAGGAAGQHF. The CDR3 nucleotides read TGTGCCAGCAGCTTGGCCGGCGGGGCCGCGGGCCAGCATTTT.

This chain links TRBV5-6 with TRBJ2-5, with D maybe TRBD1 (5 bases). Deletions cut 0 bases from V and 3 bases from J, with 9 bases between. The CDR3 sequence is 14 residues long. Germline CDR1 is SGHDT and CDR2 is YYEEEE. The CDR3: CASSLVAREETQYF. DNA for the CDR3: TGTGCCAGCAGCTTGGTGGCCAGGGAAGAGACCCAGTACTTC.

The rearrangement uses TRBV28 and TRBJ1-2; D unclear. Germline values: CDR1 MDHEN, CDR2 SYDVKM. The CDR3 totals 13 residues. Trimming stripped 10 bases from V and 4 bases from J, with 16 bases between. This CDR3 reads CATAAGSSYGYTF. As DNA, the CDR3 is TGTGCCACCGCGGCCGGGAGTTCCTATGGCTACACCTTC.

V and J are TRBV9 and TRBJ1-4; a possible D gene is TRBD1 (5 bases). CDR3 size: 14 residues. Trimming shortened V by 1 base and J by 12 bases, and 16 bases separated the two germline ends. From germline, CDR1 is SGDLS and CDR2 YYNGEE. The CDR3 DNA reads TGTGCCAGCAGCGTATCACCAACAGGTGGGGAACTGTTTTTT. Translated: CASSVSPTGGELFF.

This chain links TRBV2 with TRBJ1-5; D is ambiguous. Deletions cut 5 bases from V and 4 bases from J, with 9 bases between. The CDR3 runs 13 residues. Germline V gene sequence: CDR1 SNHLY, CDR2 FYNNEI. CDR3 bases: TGTGCCAGCAGTTATACCGGGAATCAGCCCCAGCATTTT. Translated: CASSYTGNQPQHF.

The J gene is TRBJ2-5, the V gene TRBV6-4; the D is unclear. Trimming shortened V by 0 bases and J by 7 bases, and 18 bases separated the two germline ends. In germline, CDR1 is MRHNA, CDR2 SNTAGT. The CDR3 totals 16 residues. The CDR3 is CASSDSIGRPSGTQYF. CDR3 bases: TGTGCCAGCAGTGACTCGATTGGCAGACCGTCGGGGACCCAGTACTTC.

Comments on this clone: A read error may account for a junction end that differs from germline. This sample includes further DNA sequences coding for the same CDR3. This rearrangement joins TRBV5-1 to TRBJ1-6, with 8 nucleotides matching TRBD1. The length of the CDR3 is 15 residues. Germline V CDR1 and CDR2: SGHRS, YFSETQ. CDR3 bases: TGCGCCAGCAGCACGGACAGGGCCTATAATTCCCCCCTCCACTTT. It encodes CASSTDRAYNSPLHF.

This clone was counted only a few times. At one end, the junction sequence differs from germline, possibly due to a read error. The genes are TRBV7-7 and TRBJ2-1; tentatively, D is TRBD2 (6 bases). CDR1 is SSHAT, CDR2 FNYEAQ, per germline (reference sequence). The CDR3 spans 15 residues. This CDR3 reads CASSLSREPYNEQFF. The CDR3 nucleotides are TGTGCTAGCAGCTTATCTCGGGAGCCATACAATGAGCAGTTCTTC.

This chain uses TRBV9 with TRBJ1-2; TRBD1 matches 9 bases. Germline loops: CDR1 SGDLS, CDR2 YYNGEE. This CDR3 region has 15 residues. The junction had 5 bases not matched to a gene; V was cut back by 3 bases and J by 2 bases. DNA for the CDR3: TGTGCCAGCAGCGGATACAGGGGGCGCAACTATGGCTACACCTTC. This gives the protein CASSGYRGRNYGYTF.

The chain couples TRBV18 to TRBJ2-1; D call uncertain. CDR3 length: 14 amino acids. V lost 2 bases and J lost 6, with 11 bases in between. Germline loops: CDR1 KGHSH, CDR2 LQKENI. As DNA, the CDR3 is TGTGCCAGCTCACCATCGGTTCCCCCCAATGAGCAGTTCTTC. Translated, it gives CASSPSVPPNEQFF.

Here the CDR3 DNA reads TGTGCCAGCAGCCCGGGGACAGGGGGTGGAAACACCATATATTTT. As protein: CASSPGTGGGNTIYF. V and J are TRBV5-4 and TRBJ1-3, with 11 bases identical to TRBD1. CDR3 length: 15 amino acids. After removal of 4 bases from V and 3 bases from J, the junction contained 3 bases not matched to a gene. Germline loops: CDR1 SGHNT, CDR2 YYREEE (reference sequence).

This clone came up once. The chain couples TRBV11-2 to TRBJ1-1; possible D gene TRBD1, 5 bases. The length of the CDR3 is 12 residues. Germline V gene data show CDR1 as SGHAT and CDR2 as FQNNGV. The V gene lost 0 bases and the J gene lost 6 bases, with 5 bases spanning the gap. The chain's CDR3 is CASSLEGAEAFF. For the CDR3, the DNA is TGTGCCAGCAGCTTAGAAGGGGCTGAAGCTTTCTTT.

The DNA for the CDR3 is TGTGCCAGCAGTGAGACAGCTTATCAGCCCCAGCATTTT. It translates to CASSETAYQPQHF. The gene calls are TRBV6-4 and TRBJ1-5; a weak D match, TRBD1 (5 bases). Trimming cost V 3 bases and J 5 bases, with 8 bases left between them. The germline V gene encodes CDR1 MRHNA and CDR2 SNTAGT. CDR3 size: 13 residues.

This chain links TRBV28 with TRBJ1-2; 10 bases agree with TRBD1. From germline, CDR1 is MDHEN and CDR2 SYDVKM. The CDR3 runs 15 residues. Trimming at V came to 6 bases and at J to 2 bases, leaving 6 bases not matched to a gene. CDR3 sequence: CASRLDRGRNYGYTF. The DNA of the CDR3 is TGTGCCAGCAGGCTAGACAGGGGGCGGAACTATGGCTACACCTTC.

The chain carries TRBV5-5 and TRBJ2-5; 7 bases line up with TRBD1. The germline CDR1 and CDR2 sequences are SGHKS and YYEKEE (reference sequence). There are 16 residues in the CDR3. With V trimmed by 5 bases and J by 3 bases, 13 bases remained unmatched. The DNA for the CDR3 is TGTGCCAGCAGTTACGTACCGGGACAGAAAAAAGAGACCCAGTACTTC. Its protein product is CASSYVPGQKKETQYF. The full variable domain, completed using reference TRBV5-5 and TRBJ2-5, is DAGVTQSPTHLIKTRGQQVTLRCSPISGHKSVSWYQQVLGQGPQFIFQYYEKEERGRGNFPDRFSARQFPNYSSELNVNALLLGDSALYLCASSYVPGQKKETQYFGPGTRLLVL.

The CDR3 coding sequence is TGCGCCAGCAGCCAAGGGACTAGCGGGAGGGCCCAAGAGACCCAGTACTTC. Amino acid sequence: CASSQGTSGRAQETQYF. J is TRBJ2-5 and V is TRBV4-3, with 15 bases that match TRBD2. J gave up 1 base and V 1 base, and 1 base lay outside the gene matches. The germline CDR1 and CDR2 sequences are LGHNA and YSLEER. The CDR3 consists of 17 residues.

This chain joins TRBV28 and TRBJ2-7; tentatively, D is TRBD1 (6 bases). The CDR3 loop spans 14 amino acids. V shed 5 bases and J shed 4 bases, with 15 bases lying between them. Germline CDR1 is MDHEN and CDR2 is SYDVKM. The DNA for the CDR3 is TGTGCCAGCAGTCCACACAGGGTTTGGTACGAGCAGTACTTC. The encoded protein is CASSPHRVWYEQYF. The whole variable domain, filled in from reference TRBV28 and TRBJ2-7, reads DVKVTQSSRYLVKRTGEKVFLECVQDMDHENMFWYRQDPGLGLRLIYFSYDVKMKEKGDIPEGYSVSREKKERFSLILESASTNQTSMYLCASSPHRVWYEQYFGPGTRLTVT.

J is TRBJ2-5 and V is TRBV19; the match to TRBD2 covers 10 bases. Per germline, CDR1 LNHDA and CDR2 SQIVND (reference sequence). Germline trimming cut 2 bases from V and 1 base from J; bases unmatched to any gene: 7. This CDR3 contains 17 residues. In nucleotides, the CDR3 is TGTGCCAGTAGTATACTATGGCTAGCGGGGGCCCAAGAGACCCAGTACTTC. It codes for CASSILWLAGAQETQYF.

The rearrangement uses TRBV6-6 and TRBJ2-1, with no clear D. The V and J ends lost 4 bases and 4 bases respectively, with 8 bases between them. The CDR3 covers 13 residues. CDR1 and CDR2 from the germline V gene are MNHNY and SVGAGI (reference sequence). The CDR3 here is CASSFDFYNEQFF. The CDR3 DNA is TGTGCCAGCAGTTTTGACTTTTACAATGAGCAGTTCTTC.

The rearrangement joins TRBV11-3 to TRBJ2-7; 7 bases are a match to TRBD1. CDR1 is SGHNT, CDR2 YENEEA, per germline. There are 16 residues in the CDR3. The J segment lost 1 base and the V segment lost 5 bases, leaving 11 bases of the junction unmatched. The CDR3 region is CASSPGRGTASYEQYF. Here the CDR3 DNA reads TGTGCCAGCAGCCCTGGCCGTGGGACAGCTTCCTACGAGCAGTACTTC.

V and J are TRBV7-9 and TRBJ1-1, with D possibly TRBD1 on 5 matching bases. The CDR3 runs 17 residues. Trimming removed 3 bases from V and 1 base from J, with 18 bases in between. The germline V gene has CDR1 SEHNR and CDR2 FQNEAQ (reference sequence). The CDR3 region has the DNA TGTGCCAGCAGCTTGTCGGGGGAGGAGGAGCGGAACACTGAAGCTTTCTTT. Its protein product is CASSLSGEEERNTEAFF.

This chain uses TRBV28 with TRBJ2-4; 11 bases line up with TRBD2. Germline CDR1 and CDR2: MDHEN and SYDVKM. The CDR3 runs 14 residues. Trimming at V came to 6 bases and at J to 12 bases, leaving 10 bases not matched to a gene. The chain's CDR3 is CASRPSGRSATQYF. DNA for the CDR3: TGTGCCAGCAGACCTAGCGGGAGGTCGGCCACTCAGTACTTC.